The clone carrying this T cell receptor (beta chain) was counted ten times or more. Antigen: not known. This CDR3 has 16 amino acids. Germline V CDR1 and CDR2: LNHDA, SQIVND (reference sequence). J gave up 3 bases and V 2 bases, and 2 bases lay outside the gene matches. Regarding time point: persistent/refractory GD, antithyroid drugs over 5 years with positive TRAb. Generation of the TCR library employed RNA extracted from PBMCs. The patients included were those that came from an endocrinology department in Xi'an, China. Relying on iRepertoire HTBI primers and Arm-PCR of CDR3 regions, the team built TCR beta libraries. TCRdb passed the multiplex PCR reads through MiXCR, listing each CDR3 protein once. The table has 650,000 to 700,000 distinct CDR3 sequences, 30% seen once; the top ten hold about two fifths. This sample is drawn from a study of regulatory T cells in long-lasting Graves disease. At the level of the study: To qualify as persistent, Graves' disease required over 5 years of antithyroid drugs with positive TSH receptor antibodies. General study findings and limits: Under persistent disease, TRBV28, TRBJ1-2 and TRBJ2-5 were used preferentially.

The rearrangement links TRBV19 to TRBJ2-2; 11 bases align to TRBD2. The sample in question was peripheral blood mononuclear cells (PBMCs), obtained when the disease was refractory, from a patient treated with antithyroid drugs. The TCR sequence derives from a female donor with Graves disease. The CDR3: CASSIPGLADTGELFF. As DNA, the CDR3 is TGTGCCAGTAGTATACCGGGACTAGCGGACACCGGGGAGCTGTTTTTT.